Each of the 18 T cell receptor beta chains below was sequenced from the same sample in a study of cytomegalovirus exposure and HLA in healthy donors. Primers for the PCR totalled 60 Vbeta and 13 Jbeta. TCRdb's table, derived via immunoSEQ multiplex PCR, lists solely in-frame clones and lacks some. The sample lists roughly 110,000 clones, around three quarters occurring once. Sequenced input: PBMCs. The receptors come from a female donor in good health and CMV-seronegative.

The V call is TRBV5-6, the J call TRBJ1-2; weak D call: TRBD1 (6 bases). CDR3 length equals 13 residues. CDR1 and CDR2 (germline): SGHDT, YYEEEE. The germline V and J ends were trimmed by 0 bases and 5 bases, with 8 bases remaining between them. Here the CDR3 reads CASSLVGGYGYTF. The CDR3 DNA reads as TGTGCCAGCAGCTTGGTAGGGGGATATGGCTACACCTTC.

With regard to this clone: One junction end disagrees with the germline gene, perhaps due to a read error. The chain links TRBV25-1 to TRBJ2-3; tentatively, D is TRBD2 (6 bases). CDR1 is MGHDK and CDR2 is SYGVNS in the germline V gene. This CDR3 has 14 amino acids. CDR3 residues: CASIGEDPGNRWDF. The CDR3 bases are TGTGCCAGCATCGGGGAGGATCCTGGTAACAGGTGGGATTTT.

The J gene is TRBJ2-5, the V gene TRBV6-1; TRBD2 is a possible D gene (6 bases). The assigned J gene may be wrong: the sequence end matches TRBJ2-7 better. CDR1 and CDR2 (germline): MNHNS, SASEGT. This CDR3 is built from 14 residues. CDR3 sequence reads: CASSVETRAYEQYF. As DNA, the CDR3 is TGTGCCAGCAGTGTGGAGACTAGGGCTTACGAGCAGTACTTC.

The rearrangement uses TRBV18 and TRBJ2-3, with 8 bases fitting TRBD1. J lost 5 bases, V lost 2 bases, and 6 bases had no gene match. Per germline, CDR1 KGHSH and CDR2 LQKENI. CDR3 length equals 15 residues. In DNA form, the CDR3 reads TGTGCCAGCTCACCATTAGGACAGGGTGGAGATACGCAGTATTTT. Protein sequence: CASSPLGQGGDTQYF. Complete variable domain (other parts from reference TRBV18 and TRBJ2-3): NAGVMQNPRHLVRRRGQEARLRCSPMKGHSHVYWYRQLPEEGLKFMVYLQKENIIDESGMPKERFSAEFPKEGPSILRIQQVVRGDSAAYFCASSPLGQGGDTQYFGPGTRLTVL.

The gene calls are TRBV10-2 and TRBJ2-7; unclear D gene. CDR1 and CDR2 from the germline V gene are WSHSY and SAAADI. V was trimmed by 8 bases and J by 2 bases, leaving 7 bases between them. This CDR3 region has 11 residues. This CDR3 reads CASRYTYEQYF. The CDR3 DNA reads TGCGCCAGCCGCTATACCTACGAGCAGTACTTC.

With respect to this clone: Other DNA sequences in the sample encode the same CDR3. This sequence joins TRBV27 and TRBJ2-1; 13 bases agree with TRBD2. This CDR3 contains 15 residues. Trimming took 5 bases from V and 3 from J; bases not matched to a gene: 1. Germline V gives CDR1 MNHEY, CDR2 SMNVEV (reference sequence). CDR3 in amino acids: CASSRTSGGYNEQFF. CDR3 coding DNA: TGTGCCAGCAGTCGGACTAGCGGGGGCTACAATGAGCAGTTCTTC.

The V call is TRBV10-3, the J call TRBJ2-1, with D possibly TRBD1 on 6 matching bases. V was clipped by 4 bases and J by 5 bases, with 21 bases between them. CDR1 and CDR2 (germline): ENHRY, SYGVKD. This CDR3 region has 17 residues. The CDR3 here is CAISASPGMGAHNEQFF. The CDR3 nucleotides read TGTGCCATCAGTGCATCCCCCGGGATGGGGGCCCACAATGAGCAGTTCTTC.

The chain joins TRBV7-8 to TRBJ2-1, with unresolved D. The CDR3 has 16 amino acids. Germline lookup yields CDR1 SGHVS and CDR2 FQNEAQ. The V and J ends lost 5 bases and 0 bases respectively, with 14 bases between them. CDR3 in amino acids: CASSPTQVSSYNEQFF. In nucleotides, the CDR3 is TGTGCCAGCAGCCCTACTCAGGTTAGCTCCTACAATGAGCAGTTCTTC.

For the CDR3, the DNA is TGTGCCAGCAGGGGACTGTCAGGCACCGGGGAGCTGTTTTTT. This translates into CASRGLSGTGELFF. The chain carries TRBV2 and TRBJ2-2, with D possibly matching TRBD2 (6 bases). Trimming pared 6 bases from V and 4 bases from J, leaving 12 bases between. The V gene's germline CDR1 is SNHLY and CDR2 FYNNEI. The CDR3 covers 14 residues.

There are a few counts of this clone. The J gene is TRBJ1-2, the V gene TRBV7-2, with 7 bases matching TRBD1. The ends lost 1 base at V and 8 bases at J; junction bases unmatched: 4. This CDR3 has 13 residues. Germline lookup yields CDR1 SGHTA and CDR2 FQGNSA. The DNA for the CDR3 is TGTGCCAGCAGCTTAGAGGGGGCGAGGGGCTACACCTTC. It yields the protein CASSLEGARGYTF.

In its sample, this clone was seen a few times. This rearrangement joins TRBV6-5 to TRBJ2-7; TRBD2 is a possible D gene (6 bases). The CDR3 is made up of 14 amino acids. Germline V gene sequence: CDR1 MNHEY, CDR2 SVGAGI. V lost 11 bases to trimming and J lost 3 bases, with 20 bases between them. The CDR3 reads CAWEVVEQFYEQYF. The CDR3 region has the DNA TGTGCCTGGGAGGTCGTGGAGCAGTTCTACGAGCAGTACTTC.

The chain joins TRBV4-1 to TRBJ2-7; 11 bases align to TRBD1. The CDR3 is 19 amino acids. Germline assignment: CDR1 MGHRA and CDR2 YSYEKL. J gave up 0 bases and V 1 base, and 11 bases lay outside the gene matches. CDR3 DNA sequence: TGCGCCAGCAGCCAAGTCGACACGAGGGGACAGGGGGGCTCCTACGAGCAGTACTTC. Its protein product is CASSQVDTRGQGGSYEQYF.

This clone showed up just a few times. This CDR3 is CASSGGGRAEYYGYTF. DNA for the CDR3: TGTGCCAGCAGCGGGGGGGGCAGGGCCGAATACTATGGCTACACCTTC. This chain connects TRBV5-4 to TRBJ1-2; tentative D call: TRBD1 (6 bases). The CDR3 extends over 16 amino acids. Germline V gives CDR1 SGHNT, CDR2 YYREEE (reference sequence). Trimming shortened V by 4 bases and J by 3 bases, and 19 bases separated the two germline ends.

The chain employs TRBV10-2 and TRBJ1-6, with D perhaps matching TRBD1 (5 bases). The V end lost 0 bases, the J end lost 0 bases, and 15 bases lay between the germline ends. The CDR3 is made up of 19 amino acids. Germline lookup yields CDR1 WSHSY and CDR2 SAAADI. CDR3 in amino acids: CASSESQGAQSSYNSPLHF. The CDR3 nucleotides are TGCGCCAGCAGTGAGTCTCAAGGGGCCCAGAGCTCCTATAATTCACCCCTCCACTTT.

This clone was detected only a few times. CDR3 protein: CASSFGPGTGGTEAFF. The DNA of the CDR3 is TGTGCCAGCAGCTTCGGTCCCGGGACAGGGGGGACTGAAGCTTTCTTT. The chain links TRBV5-6 to TRBJ1-1; 11 nucleotides agree with TRBD1. This CDR3 is built from 16 residues. V shed 2 bases and J 5 bases; nucleotides not matched to a gene: 8. Germline-derived CDR1 and CDR2 are SGHDT and YYEEEE.

The V and J genes are TRBV27 and TRBJ2-2; 9 nucleotides line up with TRBD1. This CDR3 contains 15 residues. CDR1 MNHEY and CDR2 SMNVEV come from the germline V gene (reference sequence). Unmatched junction bases numbered 6, after V lost 6 bases and J lost 4 bases. This CDR3 reads CASSPSQGATGELFF. CDR3 bases: TGTGCCAGCAGCCCTTCACAGGGGGCCACCGGGGAGCTGTTTTTT.

This clone was observed a few times. The rearrangement joins TRBV6-6 to TRBJ2-7; 7 bases are shared with TRBD1. V shed 6 bases and J 7 bases; nucleotides not matched to a gene: 9. Germline assignment: CDR1 MNHNY and CDR2 SVGAGI (reference sequence). The CDR3 loop spans 13 amino acids. DNA of the CDR3: TGTGCCAGCAGAGACAGGGTCTCGTGGGAGCAGTACTTC. Protein product: CASRDRVSWEQYF.

The gene calls are TRBV30 and TRBJ1-4; TRBD1 is a possible D gene (5 bases). CDR3 length: 13 residues. Germline lookup yields CDR1 GTSNPN and CDR2 SVGIG (reference sequence). V shed 4 bases and J shed 7 bases, with 13 bases lying between them. The CDR3 sequence: CAWTRTLAEKLFF. CDR3 bases: TGTGCCTGGACAAGGACATTAGCTGAAAAACTGTTTTTT. Variable domain in full (rest from reference TRBV30 and TRBJ1-4): SQTIHQWPATLVQPVGSPLSLECTVEGTSNPNLYWYRQAAGRGLQLLFYSVGIGQISSEVPQNLSASRPQDRQFILSSKKLLLSDSGFYLCAWTRTLAEKLFFGSGTQLSVL.